The rows below give T cell receptor beta chains drawn from one sample of a study of blood T cells in healthy people across ages. One entry per CDR3 protein results from TCRdb running MiXCR on the 5' RACE reads. The table has roughly 800,000 distinct CDR3 sequences, 55% to 70% seen once; the top ten hold 20% to 25%. Sequencing input: blood. The receptors were gathered from a man younger than 45 in good health. Each CDR3 is given with its conserved first and last residue. The D gene is left open where the match is weak. Clone size is stated in some rows and not others, as once, few, many or a class when expanded.

d_call	clone_size	j_call	v_call	cdr3_aa	cdr3_nt
NA	NA	TRBJ2-7	TRBV7-2	CASRPVTGQPYEQYF	TGTGCCAGCAGGCCCGTGACAGGTCAACCCTACGAGCAGTACTTC
NA	NA	TRBJ2-1	TRBV12-3/TRBV12-4	CASSFLQRNEQFF	TGTGCCAGCAGTTTTCTCCAGCGTAATGAGCAGTTCTTC
NA	few	TRBJ2-3	TRBV29-1	CSVELAGASTDTQYF	TGCAGCGTTGAACTTGCAGGGGCTAGCACAGATACGCAGTATTTT
NA	NA	TRBJ2-1	TRBV7-8	CASRSARANDEQFF	TGTGCCAGCAGGTCGGCGAGGGCCAACGATGAGCAGTTCTTC
NA	NA	TRBJ2-7	TRBV5-5	CASSLDSRDEQYF	TGTGCCAGCAGCTTGGATTCCCGGGACGAGCAGTACTTC
NA	NA	TRBJ2-3	TRBV7-2	CASSLEPGRDTQYF	TGTGCCAGCAGCTTGGAACCAGGGAGAGATACGCAGTATTTT
TRBD1	few	TRBJ1-2	TRBV13	CASSSGAGGLYGYTF	TGTGCCAGCAGCTCCGGGGCAGGGGGCCTTTATGGCTACACCTTC
TRBD2	few	TRBJ2-5	TRBV7-2	CASSLVGTSSLETQYF	TGTGCCAGCAGCTTAGTCGGGACTAGCTCGTTAGAGACCCAGTACTTC
NA	NA	TRBJ1-1	TRBV5-1	CASSLTGYRNTEAFF	TGCGCCAGCAGCTTGACAGGTTATCGGAACACTGAAGCTTTCTTT
NA	NA	TRBJ2-1	TRBV12-3/TRBV12-4	CASSLAQFEQFF	TGTGCCAGCAGTTTAGCGCAATTCGAGCAGTTCTTC
NA	NA	TRBJ1-6	TRBV12-3/TRBV12-4	CASSLTGNSPLHF	TGTGCCAGCAGCTTAACTGGGAATTCACCCCTCCACTTT
TRBD1	few	TRBJ2-5	TRBV20-1	CSARRLGGLETQYF	TGCAGTGCCCGACGGCTAGGGGGCTTGGAGACCCAGTACTTC
NA	NA	TRBJ2-7	TRBV6-6	CASTESPLYGISYEQYF	TGTGCCAGCACGGAAAGCCCTTTATACGGGATCTCCTACGAGCAGTACTTC
NA	NA	TRBJ1-4	TRBV29-1	CSVAQGTLNEKLFF	TGCAGCGTTGCCCAGGGAACACTTAATGAAAAACTGTTTTTT
NA	few	TRBJ2-3	TRBV7-9	CASSLRPSVPDTQYF	TGTGCCAGCAGCTTAAGACCGAGCGTCCCAGATACGCAGTATTTT
TRBD1	NA	TRBJ2-5	TRBV20-1	CSANQGGSKETQYF	TGCAGTGCGAACCAAGGGGGCTCAAAAGAGACCCAGTACTTC
NA	few	TRBJ2-1	TRBV10-3	CAISESRQRDNEQFF	TGTGCCATCAGTGAGTCGAGGCAGAGAGACAATGAGCAGTTCTTC
NA	NA	TRBJ2-7	TRBV3-1	CASSHGRDLSYEQYF	TGTGCCAGCAGCCATGGGCGGGACCTTTCCTACGAGCAGTACTTC
NA	once	TRBJ2-3	TRBV5-4	CASSLKVGHPDTQYF	TGTGCCAGCAGCCTCAAAGTGGGGCACCCAGATACGCAGTATTTT
NA	NA	TRBJ2-7	TRBV27	CASAAGFGYEQYF	TGTGCCAGCGCTGCAGGGTTTGGGTACGAGCAGTACTTC
TRBD2	NA	TRBJ2-7	TRBV20-1	CSACPAAGGPYEQYF	TGCAGTGCTTGCCCCGCAGCGGGAGGGCCTTACGAGCAGTACTTC
NA	NA	TRBJ1-2	TRBV29-1	CSVQRDVYGYTF	TGCAGCGTTCAGAGGGACGTCTATGGCTACACCTTC
NA	NA	TRBJ2-3	TRBV3-1	CASSQAVGAPDTQYF	TGTGCCAGCAGCCAAGCGGTAGGGGCGCCAGATACGCAGTATTTT
NA	few	TRBJ1-2	TRBV10-3	CAIRQDGHVDGYTF	TGTGCCATCAGACAAGACGGGCATGTTGACGGCTACACCTTC
NA	NA	TRBJ2-5	TRBV11-1	CASSFGGLRQETQYF	TGTGCCAGCAGCTTCGGCGGCCTCAGACAAGAGACCCAGTACTTC
NA	NA	TRBJ2-1	TRBV28	CASTLRLGEQFF	TGTGCCAGCACTCTCCGACTTGGTGAGCAGTTCTTC
NA	NA	TRBJ2-3	TRBV20-1	CSADAGTGGSDTQYF	TGCAGTGCTGATGCCGGGACTGGCGGTAGCGATACGCAGTATTTT